This T cell receptor beta chain was sequenced in a study of CD8 T cells in ankylosing spondylitis (dated by TCRdb to the late 2010s). Regarding the complete study: The study set out to find disease-linked TCR variants by profiling T cell receptor beta repertoires in ankylosing spondylitis patients and healthy donors. The full study cohort was made up of 25 ankylosing spondylitis patients and around 100 healthy donors. Peripheral blood samples were taken, and synovial fluid was additionally collected from ankylosing spondylitis patients. Points the paper makes about the study in general: The disease-linked clones showed a CD8+ phenotype and occurred at relatively low frequencies in peripheral blood. According to the report, matched synovial fluid samples from ankylosing spondylitis patients were significantly enriched for the disease-linked clones. A TCR beta motif made up of fewer than 10 highly homologous amino acid variants appeared to be characteristic of blood from ankylosing spondylitis patients. Some of the motif variants had been reported before in the synovial fluid and blood of reactive arthritis patients, a finding that suggests common disease-initiation mechanisms.

Sequencer: Illumina HiSeq 2500. Quantitative 5'-RACE with molecular barcodes was used to prepare TCR beta libraries. On the study's bioinformatics: Disease-linked TCR variants were identified with a new computational method built on a probabilistic model of VDJ rearrangement. TCRdb reran the public reads through fastp at Q25 and MiXCR, keeping productive beta chains. Identical CDR3 proteins give one entry, which carries the most common genes and DNA. The V and J calls were not made by the authors but by TCRdb's processing. A total of around 890,000 distinct CDR3 sequences appear in this sample, over 9.5% of them only once. The top ten constitute less than 0.65% of the sample. As regards this clonotype: Its antigen is still unknown. No qualities accompany the bases; no much larger clone lies one base away.

Input material: blood, either unsorted or a sorted T cell fraction (not recorded which). The clonotype comes from a male donor with ankylosing spondylitis.

The CDR3 protein: CASSYRDQSSYNEQFF. The bases read TGTGCCAGCAGCTATCGGGATCAAAGCTCCTACAATGAGCAGTTCTTC. The V gene is TRBV7-8 and the J gene is TRBJ2-1; the D gene is perhaps TRBD2, on 5 matching bases. The CDR3 sequence holds 16 residues, the cysteine and phenylalanine included. Only the CDR3 portion is preserved as DNA: 48 bases, with reading frame beginning at the first base. Trimming at the junction amounts to 4 bases on V and 0 bases on J, and the germline ends lie 13 bases apart. The germline V gene yields SGHVS for CDR1 and FQNEAQ for CDR2.